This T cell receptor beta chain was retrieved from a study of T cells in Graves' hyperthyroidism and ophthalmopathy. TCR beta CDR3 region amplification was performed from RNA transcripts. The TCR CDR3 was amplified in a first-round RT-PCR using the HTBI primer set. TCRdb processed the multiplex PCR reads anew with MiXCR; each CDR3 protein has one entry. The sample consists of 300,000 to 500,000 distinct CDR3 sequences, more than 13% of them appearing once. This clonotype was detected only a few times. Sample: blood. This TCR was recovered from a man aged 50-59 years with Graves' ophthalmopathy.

CDR3 DNA sequence: TGTGCCAGCAGCCCTTCACCGGGACAGGGGACAGTAGAGCGCAATCAGCCCCAGCATTTT. It is translated as CASSPSPGQGTVERNQPQHF. The J gene is TRBJ1-5, the V gene TRBV6-4, with TRBD1 matching over 10 bases. The V and J ends lost 6 bases and 2 bases, in that order; junction bases with no gene match: 19. Germline CDR1 is MRHNA and CDR2 is SNTAGT. The CDR3 totals 20 residues.